The rows below give T cell receptor beta chains drawn from one sample of a study of T cell changes during pregnancy in multiple sclerosis. Clones were sequenced by immunoSEQ multiplex PCR, and TCRdb holds only the in-frame ones, with some missing. The sample carries some 60,000 clones, approximately 91% recorded once. Specimen: peripheral blood, collected in the second trimester of pregnancy. The origin of the receptors is a female donor with multiple sclerosis, enrolled in a pregnancy study. Each CDR3 is given with its conserved first and last residue. A D gene is named only where the DNA matches it firmly. Size is omitted from some rows. Given values are once, few, many or a class for expanded clones.

d_call: TRBD1; cdr3_length: 14; j_call: TRBJ1-2; clone_size: .; v_call: TRBV9; cdr3_aa: CASSPRQGYYGYTF; cdr3_nt: TGTGCCAGCAGCCCTCGACAGGGATACTATGGCTACACCTTC
d_call: .; cdr3_length: 13; j_call: TRBJ1-4; clone_size: .; v_call: TRBV18; cdr3_aa: CATRSALNEKLFF; cdr3_nt: TGTGCCACCAGGTCCGCCTTAAATGAAAAACTGTTTTTT
d_call: .; cdr3_length: 15; j_call: TRBJ2-7; clone_size: .; v_call: TRBV5-1; cdr3_aa: CASSLASDRLYEQYF; cdr3_nt: TGCGCCAGCAGCTTGGCTTCGGACAGATTATACGAGCAGTACTTC
d_call: TRBD1; cdr3_length: 16; j_call: TRBJ2-5; clone_size: .; v_call: TRBV5-8; cdr3_aa: CASSPWTGTYQETQYF; cdr3_nt: TGTGCCAGCAGCCCATGGACAGGGACGTACCAAGAGACCCAGTACTTC
d_call: TRBD1; cdr3_length: 15; j_call: TRBJ2-1; clone_size: .; v_call: TRBV4-3; cdr3_aa: CASSQGTGMSNEQFF; cdr3_nt: TGCGCCAGCAGCCAAGGGACAGGGATGTCAAATGAGCAGTTCTTC
d_call: .; cdr3_length: 14; j_call: TRBJ2-7; clone_size: once; v_call: TRBV5-1; cdr3_aa: CASRDHRVFHEQYF; cdr3_nt: TGCGCCAGCAGAGACCACAGGGTATTCCACGAGCAGTACTTC
d_call: TRBD2; cdr3_length: 17; j_call: TRBJ2-3; clone_size: .; v_call: TRBV2; cdr3_aa: CASTLQRGGSRTDTQYF; cdr3_nt: TGTGCCAGCACCCTCCAACGGGGGGGGTCGAGGACAGATACGCAGTATTTT
d_call: TRBD1; cdr3_length: 14; j_call: TRBJ2-7; clone_size: .; v_call: TRBV6-1; cdr3_aa: CASSGGQGGYEQYF; cdr3_nt: TGTGCCAGCAGTGGGGGACAGGGGGGCTACGAGCAGTACTTC
d_call: .; cdr3_length: 14; j_call: TRBJ2-2; clone_size: .; v_call: TRBV5-1; cdr3_aa: CASSLRSGAGELFF; cdr3_nt: TGCGCCAGCAGCTTGCGCTCAGGGGCCGGGGAGCTGTTTTTT
d_call: .; cdr3_length: 15; j_call: TRBJ2-1; clone_size: .; v_call: TRBV27; cdr3_aa: CASSLSVSSYNEQFF; cdr3_nt: TGTGCCAGCAGTTTATCGGTTAGCTCCTACAATGAGCAGTTCTTC
d_call: TRBD2; cdr3_length: 18; j_call: TRBJ2-1; clone_size: .; v_call: TRBV5-1; cdr3_aa: CASSLVGSGGASYNEQFF; cdr3_nt: TGCGCCAGCAGCTTGGTTGGTAGCGGGGGGGCCTCCTACAATGAGCAGTTCTTC
d_call: TRBD2; cdr3_length: 13; j_call: TRBJ2-4; clone_size: .; v_call: TRBV30; cdr3_aa: CAWSGGAKNIQYF; cdr3_nt: TGTGCCTGGAGCGGGGGGGCCAAAAACATTCAGTACTTC
d_call: .; cdr3_length: 15; j_call: TRBJ1-1; clone_size: .; v_call: TRBV7-9; cdr3_aa: CASSLVGQGNTEAFF; cdr3_nt: TGTGCCAGCAGCTTAGTAGGGCAGGGGAACACTGAAGCTTTCTTT
d_call: .; cdr3_length: 12; j_call: TRBJ2-7; clone_size: .; v_call: TRBV2; cdr3_aa: CARGAVTYEQYF; cdr3_nt: TGTGCCAGAGGGGCGGTAACCTACGAGCAGTACTTC
d_call: TRBD2; cdr3_length: 15; j_call: TRBJ2-1; clone_size: .; v_call: TRBV6-4; cdr3_aa: CASSEDSGSYNEQFF; cdr3_nt: TGTGCCAGCAGTGAGGATAGCGGGAGTTACAATGAGCAGTTCTTC
d_call: TRBD1; cdr3_length: 18; j_call: TRBJ1-6; clone_size: once; v_call: TRBV5-1; cdr3_aa: CASSLGVSGGSYNSPLHF; cdr3_nt: TGCGCCAGCAGCTTGGGCGTTTCAGGGGGCTCCTATAATTCACCCCTCCACTTT
d_call: TRBD1; cdr3_length: 17; j_call: TRBJ2-6; clone_size: .; v_call: TRBV18; cdr3_aa: CASSPAQTGTGANVLTF; cdr3_nt: TGTGCCAGCTCACCGGCCCAGACAGGGACCGGGGCCAACGTCCTGACTTTC
d_call: .; cdr3_length: 16; j_call: TRBJ1-6; clone_size: .; v_call: TRBV7-9; cdr3_aa: CASSPGYQYYNSPLHF; cdr3_nt: TGTGCCAGCAGCCCGGGATACCAATACTATAATTCACCCCTCCACTTT
d_call: TRBD1; cdr3_length: 15; j_call: TRBJ2-5; clone_size: .; v_call: TRBV10-2; cdr3_aa: CASTYLGGQEETQYF; cdr3_nt: TGCGCCAGCACCTACCTGGGGGGACAGGAAGAGACCCAGTACTTC
d_call: .; cdr3_length: 13; j_call: TRBJ2-3; clone_size: .; v_call: TRBV5-1; cdr3_aa: CASYTSLGDTQYF; cdr3_nt: TGCGCCAGCTATACTAGCCTAGGGGATACGCAGTATTTT
d_call: .; cdr3_length: 15; j_call: TRBJ1-1; clone_size: .; v_call: TRBV6-5; cdr3_aa: CASSYVNRENTEAFF; cdr3_nt: TGTGCCAGCAGTTACGTAAACAGGGAGAACACTGAAGCTTTCTTT
d_call: .; cdr3_length: 12; j_call: TRBJ1-1; clone_size: .; v_call: TRBV4-1; cdr3_aa: CASSRLRGEAFF; cdr3_nt: TGCGCCAGCAGCCGCCTGCGGGGGGAAGCTTTCTTT
d_call: TRBD1; cdr3_length: 14; j_call: TRBJ1-1; clone_size: few; v_call: TRBV19; cdr3_aa: CASSRRTGNTEAFF; cdr3_nt: TGTGCCAGTAGTCGCCGGACAGGGAACACTGAAGCTTTCTTT
d_call: TRBD1; cdr3_length: 15; j_call: TRBJ2-1; clone_size: .; v_call: TRBV4-2; cdr3_aa: CASSTPGTGYNEQFF; cdr3_nt: TGTGCCAGCAGCACACCCGGGACAGGGTACAATGAGCAGTTCTTC
d_call: TRBD2; cdr3_length: 14; j_call: TRBJ2-1; clone_size: .; v_call: TRBV28; cdr3_aa: CASNGGMSYNEQFF; cdr3_nt: TGTGCCAGCAACGGGGGGATGTCCTACAATGAGCAGTTCTTC
d_call: .; cdr3_length: 13; j_call: TRBJ1-2; clone_size: .; v_call: TRBV6-5; cdr3_aa: CASSYRTRNGYTF; cdr3_nt: TGTGCCAGCAGTTACCGGACTCGGAACGGCTACACCTTC
d_call: .; cdr3_length: 14; j_call: TRBJ2-5; clone_size: .; v_call: TRBV4-3; cdr3_aa: CASSHRVYQETQYF; cdr3_nt: TGCGCCAGCAGCCACAGGGTGTACCAAGAGACCCAGTACTTC
d_call: .; cdr3_length: 18; j_call: TRBJ2-5; clone_size: .; v_call: TRBV5-6; cdr3_aa: CASSPIFSGEKRVETQYF; cdr3_nt: TGTGCCAGCAGCCCTATCTTTTCGGGGGAAAAACGGGTCGAGACCCAGTACTTC
d_call: TRBD1; cdr3_length: 15; j_call: TRBJ2-7; clone_size: .; v_call: TRBV5-1; cdr3_aa: CASSAGGGQGHEQYF; cdr3_nt: TGCGCCAGCAGCGCCGGCGGCGGACAGGGTCACGAGCAGTACTTC
d_call: TRBD1; cdr3_length: 17; j_call: TRBJ1-5; clone_size: .; v_call: TRBV11-2; cdr3_aa: CASSLGNRGLSDQPQHF; cdr3_nt: TGTGCCAGCAGCTTGGGTAACAGGGGGCTTTCCGATCAGCCCCAGCATTTT
d_call: TRBD1; cdr3_length: 15; j_call: TRBJ1-4; clone_size: .; v_call: TRBV4-1; cdr3_aa: CASSQGQVQLGKLFF; cdr3_nt: TGCGCCAGCAGCCAGGGACAGGTACAATTGGGAAAACTGTTTTTT
d_call: TRBD1; cdr3_length: 14; j_call: TRBJ2-5; clone_size: .; v_call: TRBV5-6; cdr3_aa: CASSLDTRGETQYF; cdr3_nt: TGTGCCAGCAGCTTGGATACCAGGGGGGAGACCCAGTACTTC
d_call: .; cdr3_length: 15; j_call: TRBJ1-3; clone_size: .; v_call: TRBV2; cdr3_aa: CASSEARGTGNTIYF; cdr3_nt: TGTGCCAGCAGTGAAGCGCGGGGGACTGGAAACACCATATATTTT
d_call: TRBD2; cdr3_length: 16; j_call: TRBJ2-3; clone_size: .; v_call: TRBV7-2; cdr3_aa: CASSLRTSGGADTQYF; cdr3_nt: TGTGCCAGCAGCTTACGGACTAGCGGGGGGGCAGATACGCAGTATTTT
d_call: TRBD1; cdr3_length: 18; j_call: TRBJ1-2; clone_size: .; v_call: TRBV5-1; cdr3_aa: CASSLDPIRQGAGGGYTF; cdr3_nt: TGCGCCAGCAGCTTGGATCCCATTAGACAGGGGGCGGGCGGTGGCTACACCTTC
d_call: .; cdr3_length: 13; j_call: TRBJ1-2; clone_size: .; v_call: TRBV5-1; cdr3_aa: CASSLEGPYGYTF; cdr3_nt: TGCGCCAGCAGCCTGGAGGGGCCCTATGGCTACACCTTC
d_call: .; cdr3_length: 13; j_call: TRBJ2-4; clone_size: .; v_call: TRBV6-1; cdr3_aa: CASSDPDRDIQYF; cdr3_nt: TGTGCCAGCAGTGACCCAGACAGAGACATTCAGTACTTC
d_call: TRBD1; cdr3_length: 14; j_call: TRBJ2-7; clone_size: .; v_call: TRBV6-1; cdr3_aa: CASSARTGGYEQYF; cdr3_nt: TGTGCCAGCAGCGCACGTACAGGGGGCTACGAGCAGTACTTC
d_call: TRBD2; cdr3_length: 13; j_call: TRBJ2-7; clone_size: .; v_call: TRBV7-3; cdr3_aa: CASRSSGSYEQYF; cdr3_nt: TGTGCCAGCAGGTCTAGCGGCTCCTACGAGCAGTACTTC
d_call: TRBD1; cdr3_length: 15; j_call: TRBJ1-1; clone_size: .; v_call: TRBV4-1; cdr3_aa: CASSLSGQGNTEAFF; cdr3_nt: TGCGCCAGCAGCCTGTCGGGACAGGGGAACACTGAAGCTTTCTTT
d_call: TRBD1; cdr3_length: 15; j_call: TRBJ1-1; clone_size: .; v_call: TRBV19; cdr3_aa: CASSIGQGLGTEAFF; cdr3_nt: TGTGCCAGTAGTATCGGACAGGGGTTGGGCACTGAAGCTTTCTTT
d_call: .; cdr3_length: 15; j_call: TRBJ1-3; clone_size: once; v_call: TRBV18; cdr3_aa: CASSPQTGFGNTIYF; cdr3_nt: TGTGCCAGCTCACCACAAACAGGGTTTGGAAACACCATATATTTT
d_call: TRBD1; cdr3_length: 16; j_call: TRBJ2-7; clone_size: .; v_call: TRBV14; cdr3_aa: CASSQRTGSRAYEQYF; cdr3_nt: TGTGCCAGCAGCCAACGGACAGGGTCGAGGGCCTACGAGCAGTACTTC
d_call: TRBD2; cdr3_length: 16; j_call: TRBJ2-3; clone_size: .; v_call: TRBV29-1; cdr3_aa: CSVDPSGVRGADTQYF; cdr3_nt: TGCAGCGTTGACCCTAGCGGGGTGAGGGGAGCAGATACGCAGTATTTT
d_call: .; cdr3_length: 12; j_call: TRBJ2-7; clone_size: .; v_call: TRBV7-9; cdr3_aa: CASSLGGLVVSF; cdr3_nt: TGTGCCAGCAGCTTAGGTGGGCTGGTCGTCTCCTTC
d_call: TRBD2; cdr3_length: 14; j_call: TRBJ2-7; clone_size: .; v_call: TRBV7-9; cdr3_aa: CASSFVAGGNEQYF; cdr3_nt: TGTGCCAGCAGCTTCGTCGCGGGGGGGAACGAGCAGTACTTC